A selection of T cell receptor beta chains follows, all from one sample in a study of blood T cells in healthy people across ages. Each CDR3 protein is one row after TCRdb ran MiXCR on the 5' RACE reads. The sample consists of about 900,000 distinct CDR3 sequences, around 62% of them appearing once. The material sequenced was blood. These receptors were collected from a man in his thirties or forties in good health. CDR3s include the opening cysteine and the closing phenylalanine or tryptophan. Fields, in order: clone size, J gene, D gene, V gene, CDR3 DNA, CDR3 protein. A D gene is named only where the DNA matches it firmly. Clone size is shown for a subset of rows, as once, few, many or a class of expanded clone.

abundance: many
j_gene: TRBJ1-2
d_gene: TRBD1
v_gene: TRBV5-1
CDR3nt: TGCGCCAGCAGCCAACAGGGGGACTATGGCTACACCTTC
CDR3aa: CASSQQGDYGYTF

abundance: -
j_gene: TRBJ1-4
d_gene: -
v_gene: TRBV28
CDR3nt: TGTGCCAGCAGTCCGAGGGGCAGCTATGCAACTAATGAAAAACTGTTTTTT
CDR3aa: CASSPRGSYATNEKLFF

abundance: -
j_gene: TRBJ1-2
d_gene: -
v_gene: TRBV7-9
CDR3nt: TGTGCCAGCAGCTTAGTAGCGGGGGGGTCCTTCTATGGCTACACCTTC
CDR3aa: CASSLVAGGSFYGYTF

abundance: -
j_gene: TRBJ2-7
d_gene: TRBD2
v_gene: TRBV12-3/TRBV12-4
CDR3nt: TGTGCCAGCAGTTGGCTAGCGGGGGGGCCCTACGAGCAGTACTTC
CDR3aa: CASSWLAGGPYEQYF

abundance: few
j_gene: TRBJ1-1
d_gene: -
v_gene: TRBV29-1
CDR3nt: TGCAGCGTTGAAGATCCGGGGGCAGGAGCTTTCTTT
CDR3aa: CSVEDPGAGAFF

abundance: once
j_gene: TRBJ2-3
d_gene: TRBD2
v_gene: TRBV20-1
CDR3nt: TGCAGTGCGACCCACCGACTAGCGGGGCAACTCACAGATACGCAGTATTTT
CDR3aa: CSATHRLAGQLTDTQYF

abundance: -
j_gene: TRBJ2-7
d_gene: TRBD1
v_gene: TRBV7-9
CDR3nt: TGTGCCAGCAGGCCGGGACAGCGGTCCTACGAGCAGTACTTC
CDR3aa: CASRPGQRSYEQYF

abundance: -
j_gene: TRBJ2-1
d_gene: -
v_gene: TRBV4-2
CDR3nt: TGTGCCAGCAGCCAAGGCCGGATGGGTGAGCAGTTCTTC
CDR3aa: CASSQGRMGEQFF

abundance: -
j_gene: TRBJ1-2
d_gene: -
v_gene: TRBV7-7
CDR3nt: TGTGCCAGCAGCCCTCTGGGGGTAGGCGGCTACACCTTC
CDR3aa: CASSPLGVGGYTF

abundance: -
j_gene: TRBJ2-5
d_gene: -
v_gene: TRBV9
CDR3nt: TGTGCCAGCAGCGTAGACCCTCCCGGCGAGACCCAGTACTTC
CDR3aa: CASSVDPPGETQYF

abundance: -
j_gene: TRBJ2-1
d_gene: -
v_gene: TRBV10-3
CDR3nt: TGTGCCATCAGTGAAATAGGGAGCTCCTACAATGAGCAGTTCTTC
CDR3aa: CAISEIGSSYNEQFF

abundance: -
j_gene: TRBJ2-1
d_gene: TRBD2
v_gene: TRBV10-3
CDR3nt: TGTGCCATCAGTGGCCAGGGGAGCGGGGGGGCGAGAAGGTCCTACAATGAGCAGTTCTTC
CDR3aa: CAISGQGSGGARRSYNEQFF

abundance: -
j_gene: TRBJ2-7
d_gene: TRBD1
v_gene: TRBV7-2
CDR3nt: TGTGCCAGCACCCCACAGGGGAACGAGCAGTACTTC
CDR3aa: CASTPQGNEQYF

abundance: many
j_gene: TRBJ2-1
d_gene: -
v_gene: TRBV28
CDR3nt: TGTGCCAGCAGTTTAGGTGGGCAGACTTACAATGAGCAGTTCTTC
CDR3aa: CASSLGGQTYNEQFF

abundance: -
j_gene: TRBJ2-4
d_gene: TRBD2
v_gene: TRBV11-2
CDR3nt: TGTGCCGCTGGCCGAGGGGCGGGGGAAAACATTCAGTACTTC
CDR3aa: CAAGRGAGENIQYF

abundance: -
j_gene: TRBJ2-7
d_gene: -
v_gene: TRBV18
CDR3nt: TGTGCCAGCTCACCACCTATTGGGAACGAGCAGTACTTC
CDR3aa: CASSPPIGNEQYF

abundance: -
j_gene: TRBJ2-2
d_gene: -
v_gene: TRBV7-2
CDR3nt: TGTGCCAGCAGCGTGGCCCTTAACACCGGGGAGCTGTTTTTT
CDR3aa: CASSVALNTGELFF

abundance: -
j_gene: TRBJ2-6
d_gene: -
v_gene: TRBV7-3
CDR3nt: TGTGCCAGCTCCAGGACAGCATCCAGCTCTGGGGCCAACGTCCTGACTTTC
CDR3aa: CASSRTASSSGANVLTF

abundance: -
j_gene: TRBJ2-5
d_gene: -
v_gene: TRBV5-6
CDR3nt: TGTGCCAGCAGCTTACCAGGCACCCAAGAGACCCAGTACTTC
CDR3aa: CASSLPGTQETQYF

abundance: -
j_gene: TRBJ1-6
d_gene: TRBD1
v_gene: TRBV2
CDR3nt: TGTGCCGGCAGTCATCCGGGACAGGGCATTTCACCCCTCCACTTT
CDR3aa: CAGSHPGQGISPLHF

abundance: -
j_gene: TRBJ1-2
d_gene: TRBD1
v_gene: TRBV9
CDR3nt: TGTGCCAGCAGCGCCGGTGGACAGGACTATGGCTACACCTTC
CDR3aa: CASSAGGQDYGYTF

abundance: -
j_gene: TRBJ2-5
d_gene: -
v_gene: TRBV20-1
CDR3nt: TGCAGTGGGTCCGCCCAAGAGACCCAGTACTTC
CDR3aa: CSGSAQETQYF

abundance: -
j_gene: TRBJ2-1
d_gene: TRBD1
v_gene: TRBV6-2/TRBV6-3
CDR3nt: TGTGCCAGCAGGTCACAGGGGTGGGGTACTGAGCAGTTCTTC
CDR3aa: CASRSQGWGTEQFF

abundance: few
j_gene: TRBJ2-7
d_gene: -
v_gene: TRBV7-2
CDR3nt: TGTGCCAGCACCTGGGGTGCGGGGAAAAACTACGAGCAGTACTTC
CDR3aa: CASTWGAGKNYEQYF